The 21 T cell receptor beta chains below come from one sample, sequenced in a study of T cells in Graves' hyperthyroidism and ophthalmopathy. Template material for amplifying TCR beta CDR3 regions consisted of RNA transcripts. HTBI primers drove first-round RT-PCR of the TCR CDR3. TCRdb itself ran the multiplex PCR reads through MiXCR, one entry per CDR3 protein. Of 490,000 or so distinct CDR3 sequences in the sample, 46% are singletons; the top ten hold about 45%. Sequencing used peripheral blood or thyroid tissue (not recorded which). Receptor source: an adult woman with Graves' disease, either hyperthyroidism or ophthalmopathy (not recorded which).

Regarding this clonotype: Germline is not matched at one junction end, which may reflect a read error. V and J are TRBV29-1 and TRBJ1-2, with TRBD1 identical over 7 bases. This CDR3 has 13 amino acids. CDR1 and CDR2 from the germline V gene are SQVTM and ANQGSEA. Written as DNA, the CDR3 is TGCAGCGTTCAAGACAGGGCAGTCTATGGCTACACCTTC. Translating gives CSVQDRAVYGYTF.

This sequence joins TRBV11-2 and TRBJ2-7; 9 nucleotides align to TRBD2. The CDR3 is made up of 14 amino acids. Germline V gene lookup returns CDR1 SGHAT and CDR2 FQNNGV. J lost 6 bases, V lost 7 bases, and 10 bases had no gene match. The CDR3 DNA reads TGTGCCAGCATCCCGATAGCGGGAGTTGGCGAGCAGTACTTC. Protein product: CASIPIAGVGEQYF.

In this sample, this clonotype turned up a few times. The rearrangement joins TRBV10-3 to TRBJ2-5; possible D gene TRBD2, 6 bases. The V end lost 2 bases, the J end lost 4 bases, and 8 bases lay between the germline ends. CDR1 and CDR2 (germline): ENHRY, SYGVKD. The CDR3 consists of 13 residues. The CDR3 bases are TGTGCCATCAGTGAGGGGAGGTTAGAGACCCAGTACTTC. As protein: CAISEGRLETQYF.

V gene TRBV2 combines with J gene TRBJ2-7; a weak D match, TRBD2 (6 bases). V lost 2 bases and J lost 0, with 17 bases in between. The CDR3 consists of 17 residues. Looked up from germline, CDR1 is SNHLY and CDR2 is FYNNEI. The CDR3 nucleotides read TGTGCCAGCAGTGAATTCGGGAGTAGCGTAAGCTCCTACGAGCAGTACTTC. This gives the protein CASSEFGSSVSSYEQYF.

Worth noting for this clonotype: This may arise from a read error, as a much more abundant clone is one base away. The chain recombines TRBV7-2 with TRBJ1-2, with unresolved D. CDR3 size: 12 residues. V was shortened by 8 bases and J by 3 bases, with 10 bases between the two germline ends. In germline, CDR1 is SGHTA, CDR2 FQGNSA. The CDR3 protein is CASADWHYGYTF. CDR3 nucleotides: TGTGCCAGCGCAGATTGGCACTATGGCTACACCTTC.

This clonotype came up a few times. V is TRBV29-1 and J is TRBJ1-2; TRBD1 matches at 7 bases. Germline values: CDR1 SQVTM, CDR2 ANQGSEA. Germline trimming cut 0 bases from V and 3 bases from J; bases unmatched to any gene: 7. The CDR3 covers 15 residues. CDR3 in amino acids: CSVEERDRVDYGYTF. As DNA, the CDR3 is TGCAGCGTTGAAGAGCGAGACAGGGTTGACTATGGCTACACCTTC. The whole variable domain, remainder taken from reference TRBV29-1 and TRBJ1-2, is SAVISQKPSRDICQRGTSLTIQCQVDSQVTMMFWYRQQPGQSLTLIATANQGSEATYESGFVIDKFPISRPNLTFSTLTVSNMSPEDSSIYLCSVEERDRVDYGYTFGSGTRLTVV.

The genes are TRBV2 and TRBJ1-2; no reliable D call. Trimming cost V 5 bases and J 8 bases, with 15 bases left between them. The CDR3 contains 13 residues. From germline, CDR1 is SNHLY and CDR2 FYNNEI. For the CDR3, the DNA is TGTGCCAGCAGTAAATCGGACGGGAGAGGCTACACCTTC. Translating gives CASSKSDGRGYTF.

This sequence joins TRBV9 and TRBJ1-6, with D tentatively TRBD1 (5 bases). Deletions cut 0 bases from V and 8 bases from J, with 9 bases between. CDR1 is SGDLS, CDR2 YYNGEE, per germline. The CDR3 loop spans 14 amino acids. The CDR3 reads CASSVGQMDSPLHF. In DNA, the CDR3 is TGTGCCAGCAGCGTAGGACAGATGGATTCACCCCTCCACTTT.

The J gene is TRBJ1-5, the V gene TRBV2; the D is unclear. Germline-derived CDR1 and CDR2 are SNHLY and FYNNEI. This CDR3 spans 13 amino acids. The V end lost 6 bases, the J end lost 7 bases, and 13 bases lay between the germline ends. This CDR3 is CASRPVGWQPQHF. Here the CDR3 DNA reads TGTGCCAGCAGACCCGTCGGTTGGCAGCCCCAGCATTTT.

The CDR3 nucleotides are TGTGCCATCAGTGAAAGGGGGAGGTCCCTTAACTATGGCTACACCTTC. Protein sequence: CAISERGRSLNYGYTF. The V gene is TRBV10-3, the J gene TRBJ1-2, with a weak D call TRBD1 (6 bases). This CDR3 has 16 residues. Trimming stripped 3 bases from V and 1 base from J, with 15 bases between. Germline CDR1 ENHRY, CDR2 SYGVKD.

This clonotype has a handful of counts. This rearrangement joins TRBV3-1 to TRBJ1-6; perhaps TRBD1 as D (5 bases). V dropped 5 bases and J dropped 7 bases, with 6 bases sitting between them. The germline CDR1 and CDR2 sequences are LGHDT and YNNKEL (reference sequence). This CDR3 is 12 amino acids long. CDR3 nucleotides: TGTGCCAGCAGCGGGGGGAATTCACCCCTCCACTTT. It encodes CASSGGNSPLHF.

To note about this clonotype: It is likely a read error, because the conserved phenylalanine at the end of the CDR3 is missing. Because the CDR3's place on the DNA is in doubt, the DNA is left out and the CDR3 is given as listed by TCRdb. This chain joins TRBV14 and TRBJ1-6. Per the germline V gene, CDR1 is SGHDN and CDR2 is FVKESK. The CDR3 length is 8 residues, termini included. CDR3 residues: CASSQGSY.

This clonotype was counted between two and nine times. The CDR3 region is CASRDTPVGVGEQFF. For the CDR3, the DNA is TGTGCCAGCAGGGACACACCAGTTGGGGTTGGTGAGCAGTTCTTC. The chain recombines TRBV2 with TRBJ2-1; D possibly corresponds to TRBD1 (5 bases). V was clipped by 6 bases and J by 9 bases, with 21 bases between them. CDR3 length equals 15 residues. The V gene's germline CDR1 is SNHLY and CDR2 FYNNEI.

As regards this clonotype: One junction end does not reproduce the germline sequence, and a read error may be involved. The chain carries TRBV7-2 and TRBJ1-2; 7 nucleotides line up with TRBD1. The CDR3 runs 15 residues. CDR1 is SGHTA and CDR2 is FQGNSA in the germline V gene. CDR3: CASSQVWGQNYGYTF. The CDR3 DNA reads as TGCGCCAGCAGCCAAGTATGGGGACAGAACTATGGCTACACCTTC.

This clonotype was detected ten times or more. The V gene is TRBV20-1, the J gene TRBJ2-7; possibly TRBD2 for D (6 bases). The V gene's germline CDR1 is DFQATT and CDR2 SNEGSKA (reference sequence). This CDR3 contains 16 residues. Trimming removed 4 bases from V and 0 bases from J, with 19 bases in between. The chain's CDR3 is CSATSIFGRGSYEQYF. DNA for the CDR3: TGCAGTGCTACCTCCATTTTTGGGCGGGGCTCCTACGAGCAGTACTTC.

This clonotype was picked up many times. At one end the junction does not follow the germline gene, possibly because of a read error. V gene TRBV6-2 or TRBV6-3 combines with J gene TRBJ1-2; a weak D match, TRBD1 (5 bases). This CDR3 contains 11 residues. In germline, CDR1 is MNHEY, CDR2 SVGEGT. DNA for the CDR3: TGTGCCATTAACAGGCCGGACATTAGGGCCTTC. Its translation is CAINRPDIRAF.

V usage is TRBV5-1 and J usage is TRBJ2-7; D is possibly TRBD1 or TRBD2 (5 bases each). Per the germline V gene, CDR1 is SGHRS and CDR2 is YFSETQ. The CDR3 consists of 14 residues. The V end was cut by 6 bases, the J end by 0 bases, with 13 bases between. CDR3 protein: CASNARDGSYEQYF. The CDR3 nucleotides read TGCGCCAGCAACGCCCGGGACGGCTCCTACGAGCAGTACTTC.

The gene calls are TRBV12-3 or TRBV12-4 and TRBJ2-5; TRBD2 aligns across 12 bases. The CDR3 totals 15 residues. The ends lost 7 bases at V and 4 bases at J; junction bases unmatched: 7. The CDR3 DNA is TGTGCCAGCACACTAGCGGGAGGAGTTCGAGAGACCCAGTACTTC. This gives the protein CASTLAGGVRETQYF.

This clonotype was seen many times. This chain uses TRBV2 with TRBJ2-6; no firm D call. The CDR3 consists of 15 residues. Germline CDR1 and CDR2: SNHLY and FYNNEI. Trimming left V 5 bases short and J 1 base short, with 9 bases between. CDR3 DNA: TGTGCCAGCAGTCACTACGGGTCTGGGGCCAACGTCCTGACTTTC. Its translation: CASSHYGSGANVLTF.

This clonotype was counted a few times. The chain employs TRBV10-3 and TRBJ2-1, with D perhaps TRBD1 (5 bases). There are 15 residues in the CDR3. Germline loops: CDR1 ENHRY, CDR2 SYGVKD. V shed 2 bases and J shed 8 bases, with 16 bases lying between them. For the CDR3, the DNA is TGTGCCATCAGTGAGGGTATTACAGGTGCGGATGAGCAGTTCTTC. Translating it yields CAISEGITGADEQFF.

The V gene is TRBV12-3 or TRBV12-4, the J gene TRBJ1-2; D is perhaps TRBD1 (5 bases). V lost 4 bases to trimming and J lost 6 bases, with 12 bases between them. CDR3 length: 13 amino acids. In DNA form, the CDR3 reads TGTGCCAGCAGTTGGGGCGGGGATAATGGCTACACCTTC. As protein: CASSWGGDNGYTF.